This T cell receptor (beta chain) was profiled in a study of OX40 agonist ivuxolimab in advanced cancers. The V and J ends lost 7 bases and 2 bases respectively, with 15 bases between them. Germline V CDR1 and CDR2: MNHNS, SASEGT. This CDR3 contains 14 residues. The sample holds one count of this clone. As yet, its antigen is unknown. Generated by immunoSEQ multiplex PCR, the TCRdb table keeps only in-frame clones and is missing some. Of approximately 77,000 clones listed, 75% to 95% are singletons. Study outcomes and limitations: Relative to CD4+, CD8+ T cells held more expanded clones on average. At 0.1 to 3.0 mg/kg, CD4+ and CD8+ blood T cells expanded clonally by week 6.

The chain is built from TRBV6-1 and TRBJ2-7; D may be TRBD1 (6 bases). The material sequenced was CD4+ or CD8+ T cells sorted from blood, taken in a trial of the OX40 agonist ivuxolimab. This TCR was recovered from an adult with an advanced solid tumor such as melanoma, head and neck, liver or kidney cancer. CDR3 amino acids: CASNPMTGTYEQYF. In DNA form, the CDR3 reads TGTGCCAGCAATCCGATGACAGGAACCTACGAGCAGTACTTC.